Detailed here is one T cell receptor (beta chain). Its target antigen remains unknown. This sample was included in a study of CXCR3-negative and CXCR3-positive naive CD8 T cells (dated by TCRdb to between 2019 and 2020). Study-level background: In total, approximately 150 million TRB reads were obtained, corresponding to roughly 1.5 +/- 0.3 million reads per library. The TRBV-TRBJ cluster analysis covered naive subsets from a handful of donors and memory cells from 3 donors. Diversity and physicochemical repertoire analyses were performed on 11 donors pooled from two independent experiments. The research as a whole found: Compared with CXCR3-negative naive cells, CXCR3-positive naive cells had TRB CDR3s with higher hydrophobicity (lower Kidera factor 4), lower energy, and higher strength and volume indices. Because surface CD5, which has been linked to self-reactivity in mice, was comparable between naive subsets, TCR interaction strength was also inferred from TRB CDR3 physicochemical properties. Freshly isolated PBMCs were used for most assays because CXCR3 expression partially decreased after cryopreservation. Naive CXCR3-negative and CXCR3-positive cells from the same donor showed similar TRBV-TRBJ usage, whereas memory cells showed distinct patterns. Comparably high repertoire diversity was found in both naive subsets, whereas much lower repertoire diversity was found in memory CD8+ T cells.

Each CD8+ T cell subset was flow-sorted in triplicate, and 300,000 cells per subset were placed directly into RLT lysis buffer. To exclude memory contaminants, naive CD8+ T cells were stringently defined as CD45RO-CCR7+CD27+CD95-. Using standard density gradient centrifugation, peripheral blood mononuclear cells were isolated from buffy coats. A FACSAria III was used to flow-sort naive CD8+ T cells into CXCR3-negative and CXCR3-positive populations. Total RNA was extracted from sorted cells using an RNeasy Mini Kit. TCRdb records NextSeq 550 as the sequencer. The Human TCR Profiling Kit (MiLaboratory) was used to make UMI-labeled 5' RACE TRB cDNA libraries. cDNA synthesis used the entire amount of extracted RNA, and PCR amplification then used the entire amount of cDNA produced. Libraries were prepared in parallel with an identical number of PCR cycles. The paper's data handling went like this. With a requirement of at least two reads per UMI, MIGEC and MiXCR extracted about 50,000 +/- 10,000 unique UMI-labeled TRB cDNA molecules per library. On average, each library contained approximately 40,000 +/- 10,000 functional in-frame TRB CDR3 nucleotide clonotypes without stop codons. Diversity metrics, including normalized Shannon-Wiener and Chao1, were computed in VDJtools after downsampling to 5000 UMI-labeled TRB molecules per sample. For the central five CDR3 residues, VDJtools calculated physicochemical properties weighted by clonotype size, namely interaction energy, strength, volume and Kidera factor 4. The reads went through TCRdb reprocessing, and each CDR3 protein sequence gets one entry with no DNA. The V and J calls, along with clone size, are taken from TCRdb and not from the paper's own processing. The sample's records list some 120,000 distinct CDR3 sequences. The ten top clones hold approximately 0.36% of the sample.

Sequencing was done on a sample of naive CXCR3+ CD8+ T cells from blood. The sample's cell subset or site label, decoded: CD45RO-CCR7+CD27+CD95- naive CD8+ T cells expressing CXCR3 (TNR3+). This clonotype originated in a human donor in good health. Some clones in this sample may be carry-over from other donors' samples.

The CDR3 region reads CASSAGDTEAFF. The sequence links TRBV7-9 to TRBJ1-1; TCRdb calls TRBD1, which cannot be checked without DNA. The germline V gene (reference sequence) supplies CDR1 SEHNR and CDR2 FQNEAQ. From its cysteine to its phenylalanine, the CDR3 spans 12 amino acids. No DNA is listed.